Many counts were recorded for the clone carrying this T cell receptor beta chain. This entry comes from a study of regulatory T cells in long-lasting Graves disease. Specified time point: newly diagnosed GD, antithyroid drugs for less than 3 months. Following extraction of RNA from PBMCs, that RNA was used to make the TCR library. CDR3 regions were amplified by Arm-PCR using iRepertoire HTBI primers to build TCR beta libraries. One entry per CDR3 protein results from TCRdb running MiXCR on the multiplex PCR reads. There are 390,000 or so distinct CDR3 sequences in the sample; approximately 12% occur only once, and about 20% lies in the top ten. The sample was also reused in another study, on T cells in Graves' hyperthyroidism and ophthalmopathy. Per that paper: Hyperthyroidism in the patients, aged 18 to 65, was newly diagnosed and under 2 months in duration. HTBI primers drove first-round RT-PCR of the TCR CDR3.

Sequencing used peripheral blood mononuclear cells (PBMCs), obtained at new diagnosis, from a patient treated with antithyroid drugs. The source is a woman under 30 with Graves disease.

CDR3 protein: CASSSHLALGGASYNEQFF. The CDR3 DNA is TGTGCCAGCAGCTCCCACTTGGCCCTCGGGGGAGCCTCTTACAATGAGCAGTTCTTC. The chain has TRBV11-2 and TRBJ2-1; the D gene is possibly TRBD2 (6 bases). CDR1 and CDR2 from the germline V gene are SGHAT and FQNNGV. The CDR3 runs to 19 residues. V was pared by 4 bases and J by 4 bases, with 26 bases between.